This passage covers 8 T cell receptor beta chains from one sample sequenced in a study of blood T cell repertoires in COVID-19. Sequencing was performed with immunoSEQ multiplex PCR; in TCRdb, only in-frame clones are kept and a portion is missing. The repertoire includes tens of thousands of clones, 87% of them detected once, and 5.5% to 8% sits in the top ten. The specimen sequenced was peripheral blood. The source is a man aged 45-60 years with active COVID-19.

The chain recombines TRBV2 with TRBJ2-7; 8 bases match TRBD2. V was pared by 7 bases and J by 6 bases, with 14 bases of the junction left unmatched. Germline loops: CDR1 SNHLY, CDR2 FYNNEI. The CDR3 sequence is 15 residues long. The CDR3 DNA sequence: TGTGCCAGCAAACTCCCGACAAGCGGGAGTCGCGAGCAGTACTTC. Translated, it gives CASKLPTSGSREQYF.

The rearrangement joins TRBV27 to TRBJ2-7; possible D gene TRBD2, 7 bases. The V gene's germline CDR1 is MNHEY and CDR2 SMNVEV (reference sequence). This CDR3 is built from 14 residues. The V gene lost 2 bases and the J gene lost 2 bases, with 10 bases spanning the gap. CDR3 coding DNA: TGTGCCAGCAGTTTAGGGGGGGGCCCCTACGAGCAGTACTTC. It yields the protein CASSLGGGPYEQYF.

This sequence joins TRBV7-7 and TRBJ2-5; 10 nucleotides agree with TRBD2. V lost 4 bases, J lost 7 bases, and 9 bases stayed unmatched. Germline V gene lookup returns CDR1 SSHAT and CDR2 FNYEAQ (reference sequence). CDR3 length equals 15 residues. The CDR3 nucleotides are TGTGCCAGCAGCTCTTCTAGCGGGAGAGGGGGGACCCAGTACTTC. This encodes CASSSSSGRGGTQYF.

This chain joins TRBV15 and TRBJ2-6, with a possible D match to TRBD1 (6 bases). The CDR3 runs 12 residues. Germline values: CDR1 LNHNV, CDR2 YYDKDF (reference sequence). Trimming shortened V by 9 bases and J by 8 bases, and 11 bases separated the two germline ends. The chain's CDR3 is CATGRGPNVLTF. The CDR3 nucleotides are TGTGCCACGGGCAGGGGTCCCAACGTCCTGACTTTC. Drawing the rest from reference TRBV15 and TRBJ2-6, the complete variable domain is DAMVIQNPRYQVTQFGKPVTLSCSQTLNHNVMYWYQQKSSQAPKLLFHYYDKDFNNEADTPDNFQSRRPNTSFCFLDIRSPGLGDTAMYLCATGRGPNVLTFGAGSRLTVL.

The rearrangement links TRBV5-4 to TRBJ1-6; TRBD1 aligns across 7 bases. The J segment lost 5 bases and the V segment lost 6 bases, leaving 11 bases of the junction unmatched. The germline gives CDR1 SGHNT, CDR2 YYREEE (reference sequence). CDR3 length equals 16 residues. The CDR3 sequence is CASNQGGPGDNSPLHF. As DNA, the CDR3 is TGTGCCAGCAACCAGGGGGGCCCCGGGGATAATTCACCCCTCCACTTT.

The chain carries TRBV2 and TRBJ1-5; D possibly corresponds to TRBD1 (5 bases). The CDR3 sequence is 15 residues long. Per germline, CDR1 SNHLY and CDR2 FYNNEI. V was cut by 4 bases and J by 0 bases, with 10 bases left in between. CDR3 nucleotides: TGTGCCAGCAGTGCAACAGGAGCTAGCAATCAGCCCCAGCATTTT. Encoded protein: CASSATGASNQPQHF.

The chain carries TRBV5-6 and TRBJ1-5, with 9 bases that match TRBD1. The CDR3 consists of 15 residues. Germline lookup yields CDR1 SGHDT and CDR2 YYEEEE. Trimming at V came to 4 bases and at J to 5 bases, leaving 7 bases not matched to a gene. The CDR3 loop reads CASSITGGFDQPQHF. CDR3 bases: TGTGCCAGCAGCATCACAGGGGGCTTCGATCAGCCCCAGCATTTT. Filled out from reference TRBV5-6 and TRBJ1-5, the complete variable domain reads DAGVTQSPTHLIKTRGQQVTLRCSPKSGHDTVSWYQQALGQGPQFIFQYYEEEERQRGNFPDRFSGHQFPNYSSELNVNALLLGDSALYLCASSITGGFDQPQHFGDGTRLSIL.

The V gene is TRBV19, the J gene TRBJ1-1; D possibly corresponds to TRBD1 (5 bases). The germline gives CDR1 LNHDA, CDR2 SQIVND (reference sequence). V was shortened by 3 bases and J by 5 bases, with 10 bases between the two germline ends. The length of the CDR3 is 13 residues. This chain's CDR3 is CASSMWGVTEAFF. In nucleotides, the CDR3 is TGTGCCAGTAGTATGTGGGGGGTTACTGAAGCTTTCTTT.